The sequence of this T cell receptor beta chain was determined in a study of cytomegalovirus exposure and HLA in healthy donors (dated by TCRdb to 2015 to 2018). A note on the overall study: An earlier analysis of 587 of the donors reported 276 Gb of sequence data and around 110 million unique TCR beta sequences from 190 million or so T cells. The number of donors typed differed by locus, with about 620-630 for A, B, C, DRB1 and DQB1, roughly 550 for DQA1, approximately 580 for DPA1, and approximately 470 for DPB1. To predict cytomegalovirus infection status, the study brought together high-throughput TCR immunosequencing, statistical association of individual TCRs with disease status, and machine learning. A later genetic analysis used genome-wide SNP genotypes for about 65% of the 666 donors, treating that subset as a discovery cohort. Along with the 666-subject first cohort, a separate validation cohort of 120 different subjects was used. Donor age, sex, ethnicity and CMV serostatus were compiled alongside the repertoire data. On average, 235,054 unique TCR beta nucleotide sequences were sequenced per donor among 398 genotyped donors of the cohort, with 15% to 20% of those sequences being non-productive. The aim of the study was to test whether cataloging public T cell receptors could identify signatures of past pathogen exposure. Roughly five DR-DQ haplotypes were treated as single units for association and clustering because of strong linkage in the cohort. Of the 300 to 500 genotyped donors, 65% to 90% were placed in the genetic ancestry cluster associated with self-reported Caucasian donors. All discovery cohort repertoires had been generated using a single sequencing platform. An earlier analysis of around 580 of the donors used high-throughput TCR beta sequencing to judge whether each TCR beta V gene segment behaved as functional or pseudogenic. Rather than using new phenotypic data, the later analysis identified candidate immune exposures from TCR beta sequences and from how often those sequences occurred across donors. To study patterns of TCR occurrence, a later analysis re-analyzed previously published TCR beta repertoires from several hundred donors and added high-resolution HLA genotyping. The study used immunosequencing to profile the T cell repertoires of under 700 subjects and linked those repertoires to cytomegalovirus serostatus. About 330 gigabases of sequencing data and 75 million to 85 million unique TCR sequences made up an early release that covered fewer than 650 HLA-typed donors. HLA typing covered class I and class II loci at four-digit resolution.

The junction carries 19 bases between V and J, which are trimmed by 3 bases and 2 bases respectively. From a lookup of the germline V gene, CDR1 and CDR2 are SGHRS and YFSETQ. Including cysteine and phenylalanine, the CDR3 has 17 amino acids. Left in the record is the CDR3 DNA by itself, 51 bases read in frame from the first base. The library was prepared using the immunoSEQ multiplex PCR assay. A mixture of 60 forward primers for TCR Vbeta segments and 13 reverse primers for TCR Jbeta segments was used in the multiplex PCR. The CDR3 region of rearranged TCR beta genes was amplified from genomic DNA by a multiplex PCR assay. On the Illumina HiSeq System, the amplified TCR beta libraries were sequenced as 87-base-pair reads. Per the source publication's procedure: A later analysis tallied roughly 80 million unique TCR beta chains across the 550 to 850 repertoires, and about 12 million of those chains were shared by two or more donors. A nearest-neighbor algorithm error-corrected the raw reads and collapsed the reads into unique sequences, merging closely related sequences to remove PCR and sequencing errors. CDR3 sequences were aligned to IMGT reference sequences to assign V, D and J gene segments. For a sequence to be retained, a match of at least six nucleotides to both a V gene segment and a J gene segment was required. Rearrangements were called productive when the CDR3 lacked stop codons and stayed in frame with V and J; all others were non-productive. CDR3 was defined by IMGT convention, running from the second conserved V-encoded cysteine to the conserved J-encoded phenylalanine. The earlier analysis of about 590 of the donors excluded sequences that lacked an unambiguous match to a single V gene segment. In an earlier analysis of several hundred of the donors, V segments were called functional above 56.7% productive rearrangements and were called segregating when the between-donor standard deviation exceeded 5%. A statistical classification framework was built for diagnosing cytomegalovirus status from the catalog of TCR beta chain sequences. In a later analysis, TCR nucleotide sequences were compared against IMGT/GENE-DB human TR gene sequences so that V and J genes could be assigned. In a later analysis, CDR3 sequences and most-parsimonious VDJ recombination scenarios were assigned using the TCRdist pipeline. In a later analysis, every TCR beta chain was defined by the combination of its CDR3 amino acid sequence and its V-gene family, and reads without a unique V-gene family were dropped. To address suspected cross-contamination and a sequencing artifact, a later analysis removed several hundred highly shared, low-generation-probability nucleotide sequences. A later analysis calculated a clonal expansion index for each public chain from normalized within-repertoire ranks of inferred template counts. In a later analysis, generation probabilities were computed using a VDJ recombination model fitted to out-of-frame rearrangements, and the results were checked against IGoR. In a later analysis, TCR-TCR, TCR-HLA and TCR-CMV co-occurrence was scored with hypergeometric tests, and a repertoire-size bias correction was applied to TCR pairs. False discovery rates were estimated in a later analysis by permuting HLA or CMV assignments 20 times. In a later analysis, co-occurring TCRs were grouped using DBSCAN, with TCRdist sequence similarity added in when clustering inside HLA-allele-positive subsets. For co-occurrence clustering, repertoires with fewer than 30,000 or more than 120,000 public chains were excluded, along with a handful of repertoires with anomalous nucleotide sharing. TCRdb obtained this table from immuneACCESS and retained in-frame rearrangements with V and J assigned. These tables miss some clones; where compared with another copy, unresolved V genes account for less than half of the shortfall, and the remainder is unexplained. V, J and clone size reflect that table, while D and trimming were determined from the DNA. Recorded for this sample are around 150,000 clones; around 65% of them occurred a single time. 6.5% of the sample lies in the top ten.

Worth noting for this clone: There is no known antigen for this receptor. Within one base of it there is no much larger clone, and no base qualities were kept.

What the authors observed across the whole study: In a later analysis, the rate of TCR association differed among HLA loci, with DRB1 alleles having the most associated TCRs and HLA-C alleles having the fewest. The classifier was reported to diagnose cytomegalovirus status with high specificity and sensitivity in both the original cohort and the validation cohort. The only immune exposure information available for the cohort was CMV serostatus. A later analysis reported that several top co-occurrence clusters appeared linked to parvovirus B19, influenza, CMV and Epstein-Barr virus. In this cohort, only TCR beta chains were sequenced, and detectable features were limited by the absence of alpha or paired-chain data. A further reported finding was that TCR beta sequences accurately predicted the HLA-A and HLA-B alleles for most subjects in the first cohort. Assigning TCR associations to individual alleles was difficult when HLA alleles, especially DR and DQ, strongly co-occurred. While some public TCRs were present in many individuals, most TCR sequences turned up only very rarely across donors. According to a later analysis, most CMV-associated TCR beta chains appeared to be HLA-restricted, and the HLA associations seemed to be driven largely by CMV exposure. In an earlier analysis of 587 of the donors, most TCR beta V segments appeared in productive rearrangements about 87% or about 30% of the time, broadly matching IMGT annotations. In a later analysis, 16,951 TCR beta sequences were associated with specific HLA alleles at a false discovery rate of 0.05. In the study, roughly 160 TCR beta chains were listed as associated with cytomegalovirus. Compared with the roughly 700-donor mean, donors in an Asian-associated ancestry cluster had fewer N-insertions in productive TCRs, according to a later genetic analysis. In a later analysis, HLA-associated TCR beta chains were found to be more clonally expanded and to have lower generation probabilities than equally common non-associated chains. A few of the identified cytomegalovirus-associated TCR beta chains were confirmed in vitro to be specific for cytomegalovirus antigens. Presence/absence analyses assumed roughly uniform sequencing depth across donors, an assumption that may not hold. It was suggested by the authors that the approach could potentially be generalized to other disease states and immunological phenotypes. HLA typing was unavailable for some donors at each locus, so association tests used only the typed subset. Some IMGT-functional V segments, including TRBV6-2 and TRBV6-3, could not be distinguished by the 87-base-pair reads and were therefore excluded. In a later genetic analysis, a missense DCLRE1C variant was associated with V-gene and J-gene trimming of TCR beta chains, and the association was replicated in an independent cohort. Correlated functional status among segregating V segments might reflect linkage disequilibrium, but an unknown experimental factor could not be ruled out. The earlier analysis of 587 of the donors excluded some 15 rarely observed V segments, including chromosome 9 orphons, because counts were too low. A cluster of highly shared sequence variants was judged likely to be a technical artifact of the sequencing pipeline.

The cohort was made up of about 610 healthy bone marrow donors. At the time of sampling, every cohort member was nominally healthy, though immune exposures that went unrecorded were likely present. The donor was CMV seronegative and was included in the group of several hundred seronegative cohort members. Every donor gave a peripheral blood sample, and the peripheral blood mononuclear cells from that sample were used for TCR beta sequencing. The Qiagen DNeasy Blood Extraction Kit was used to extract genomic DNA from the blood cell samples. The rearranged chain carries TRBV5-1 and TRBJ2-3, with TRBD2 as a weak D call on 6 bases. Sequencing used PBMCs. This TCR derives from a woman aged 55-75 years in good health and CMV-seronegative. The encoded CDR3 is CASSSGLTGPNTDTQYF. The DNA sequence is TGCGCCAGCAGCTCCGGACTAACCGGACCCAACACAGATACGCAGTATTTT.